This section outlines one T cell receptor beta chain sequence together with its context. This sample's time point: persistent/refractory GD, antithyroid drugs over 5 years with positive TRAb. The TCR library used RNA extracted from PBMCs. Diagnosing Graves' disease relied on the American Thyroid Association guidelines. The record originates from a study of regulatory T cells in long-lasting Graves disease. About the study: Over 5 years on antithyroid drugs plus positive TSH receptor antibodies marked Graves' disease as persistent.

The germline gives CDR1 SGHAT, CDR2 FQNNGV. The CDR3 is made up of 13 amino acids. V shed 1 base and J shed 3 bases, with 7 bases lying between them. HTBI primers from iRepertoire and Arm-PCR of CDR3 regions yielded the TCR beta libraries. MiXCR, applied by TCRdb to the multiplex PCR reads, yields one record per CDR3 protein. The data show roughly 400,000 distinct CDR3 sequences, with around 21% seen just once and more than 20% held by the top ten. This clonotype was sampled from a female donor with Graves disease. Sequencing used peripheral blood mononuclear cells (PBMCs), obtained when the disease was refractory, from a patient treated with antithyroid drugs. The chain couples TRBV11-2 to TRBJ2-7, with unresolved D. The CDR3 spells CASSLVSFYEQYF. In nucleotides, the CDR3 is TGTGCCAGCAGCTTAGTCAGCTTCTACGAGCAGTACTTC.